This TCR beta chain was identified during a study of CD8 T cells in ankylosing spondylitis. Overall study results and limits: Those disease-linked clones were CD8+; they were also relatively rare in peripheral blood. One TCR beta motif, made up of 7 or 8 highly homologous variants, appeared characteristic of ankylosing spondylitis blood.

TCRdb redid the calling of the 5' RACE reads with MiXCR, one entry per CDR3 protein. The sample lists approximately 150,000 distinct CDR3 sequences, 30% to 35% seen once, with around 6% in the top ten. Germline CDR1 reads KGHSH; CDR2 reads LQKENI. The V and J ends lost 4 bases and 0 bases respectively, with 10 bases between them. The CDR3 spans 15 residues. This clonotype was seen more than once but under ten times. Antigen unknown. The chain has TRBV18 and TRBJ1-3; no firm D call. Sequencing was performed on synovial fluid, either unsorted or a sorted T cell fraction (not recorded which). The sequence was collected from a male donor with ankylosing spondylitis. CDR3 bases: TGTGCCAGCTCACTGAGGGAATCCTCTGGAAACACCATATATTTT. Protein sequence: CASSLRESSGNTIYF.